This entry features one T cell receptor (beta chain) sequence. Its antigen is currently unknown. The record originates from a study of cytomegalovirus exposure and HLA in healthy donors. Study-wide findings and caveats: Specific recognition of CMV antigens was confirmed in vitro for a few chains (all CMV-associated).

While the first cohort had hundreds of subjects, the donors belonged to the separate validation cohort of 100 to 150 subjects. Produced via immunoSEQ multiplex PCR; TCRdb's table is partial and in-frame only. The sample consists of 150,000 to 200,000 clones, around 88% of them appearing once. Germline V gene sequence: CDR1 GTSNPN, CDR2 SVGIG (reference sequence). V dropped 8 bases and J dropped 2 bases, with 10 bases sitting between them. The CDR3 has 12 residues. The chain is built from TRBV30 and TRBJ1-3, with D uncertain. This receptor was obtained from a woman aged 18 to 35 in good health and CMV-seronegative. Sequenced material: PBMCs. The CDR3 here is CALETAGNTIYF. The CDR3 DNA reads as TGTGCCCTAGAGACGGCTGGAAACACCATATATTTT.